What follows are 3 T cell receptor beta chains derived from one specimen sequenced in a study of early T cells in non-severe SARS-CoV-2 infection. TCRdb independently ran MiXCR on the 5' RACE reads; one entry per CDR3 protein. The sample includes about 81,000 distinct CDR3 sequences, around 15% seen only once; the top ten take over 9.5%. The sample taken for sequencing was whole blood. All receptors come from an adult who was a healthcare worker with PCR-confirmed SARS-CoV-2 infection or an uninfected control (not recorded which).

This clonotype was observed a handful of times. The V gene is TRBV20-1, the J gene TRBJ2-3; 8 positions match TRBD1. Trimming cost V 0 bases and J 4 bases; bases outside gene matches: 6. This CDR3 is 15 amino acids long. From germline, CDR1 is DFQATT and CDR2 SNEGSKA (reference sequence). DNA of the CDR3: TGCAGTGCTAGAGATCCATCCAGGGGGCCAGATACGCAGTATTTT. Encoded protein: CSARDPSRGPDTQYF.

This clonotype was found once. V and J are TRBV2 and TRBJ2-3, with 9 nucleotides matching TRBD2. Germline assignment: CDR1 SNHLY and CDR2 FYNNEI. The junction had 11 bases not matched to a gene; V was cut back by 5 bases and J by 2 bases. The CDR3 totals 17 residues. CDR3 protein: CASSLHTAGGNTDTQYF. CDR3 bases: TGTGCCAGCAGTCTACATACAGCGGGGGGAAACACAGATACGCAGTATTTT.

Only a few counts were recorded for this clonotype. This chain connects TRBV5-4 to TRBJ1-2; TRBD1 matches 8 bases. This CDR3 is built from 13 residues. CDR1 is SGHNT and CDR2 is YYREEE in the germline V gene (reference sequence). Germline trimming cut 4 bases from V and 4 bases from J; bases unmatched to any gene: 3. This CDR3 reads CASSGQGAYGYTF. The CDR3 coding sequence is TGTGCCAGCAGCGGACAGGGCGCCTATGGCTACACCTTC. Full variable domain (missing parts from reference TRBV5-4 and TRBJ1-2): ETGVTQSPTHLIKTRGQQVTLRCSSQSGHNTVSWYQQALGQGPQFIFQYYREEENGRGNFPPRFSGLQFPNYSSELNVNALELDDSALYLCASSGQGAYGYTFGSGTRLTVV.